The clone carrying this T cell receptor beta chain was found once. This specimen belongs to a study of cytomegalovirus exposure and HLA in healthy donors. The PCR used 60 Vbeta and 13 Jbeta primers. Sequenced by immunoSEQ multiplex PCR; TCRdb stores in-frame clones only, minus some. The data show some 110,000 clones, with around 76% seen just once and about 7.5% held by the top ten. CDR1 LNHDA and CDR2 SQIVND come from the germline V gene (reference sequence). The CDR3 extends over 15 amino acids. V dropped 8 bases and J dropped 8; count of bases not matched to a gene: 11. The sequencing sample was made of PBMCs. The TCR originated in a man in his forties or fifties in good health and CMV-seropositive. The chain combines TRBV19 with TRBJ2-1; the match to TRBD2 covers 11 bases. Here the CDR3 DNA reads TGTGCCAGTTCTCACCAAGGACTAGCGGGCGATGAGCAGTTCTTC. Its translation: CASSHQGLAGDEQFF.